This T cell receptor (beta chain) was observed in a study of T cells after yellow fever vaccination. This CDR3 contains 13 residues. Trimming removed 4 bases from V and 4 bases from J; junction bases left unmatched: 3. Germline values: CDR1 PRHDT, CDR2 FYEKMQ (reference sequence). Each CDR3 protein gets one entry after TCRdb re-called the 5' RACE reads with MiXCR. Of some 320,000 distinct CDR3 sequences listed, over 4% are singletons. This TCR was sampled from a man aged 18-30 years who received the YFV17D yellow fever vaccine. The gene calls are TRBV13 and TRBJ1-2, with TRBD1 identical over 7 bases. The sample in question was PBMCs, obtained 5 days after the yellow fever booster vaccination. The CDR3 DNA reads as TGTGCCAGCAGCTCAGGGGGGGTCTATGGCTACACCTTC. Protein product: CASSSGGVYGYTF.